These 2 T cell receptor beta chains came from one sample sequenced in a study of T cell responses to AZD1222 COVID-19 vaccine. Produced via immunoSEQ multiplex PCR; TCRdb's table is partial and in-frame only. The repertoire holds around 140,000 clones, with approximately 90% as singletons. Here the sequenced sample was peripheral blood, taken 28 days after the second AZD1222 dose. These TCRs come from an adult who received the AZD1222 COVID-19 vaccine.

V and J are TRBV30 and TRBJ2-2, with TRBD2 as a possible D gene (5 bases). Germline V gene lookup returns CDR1 GTSNPN and CDR2 SVGIG (reference sequence). The germline V and J ends were trimmed by 0 bases and 7 bases, with 9 bases remaining between them. CDR3 size: 13 residues. The CDR3, as DNA: TGTGCCTGGAGTGTACGAGGAGGCGGGGAGCTGTTTTTT. This encodes CAWSVRGGGELFF.

V and J are TRBV4-1 and TRBJ1-5; TRBD1 might be the D (6 bases). V was pared by 4 bases and J by 0 bases, with 13 bases between. CDR3 size: 16 residues. Germline assignment: CDR1 MGHRA and CDR2 YSYEKL. CDR3 in DNA: TGCGCCAGCAGCCCCACTACAGGGTATAGCAATCAGCCCCAGCATTTT. This encodes CASSPTTGYSNQPQHF.